This T cell receptor beta chain was captured in a study of T cells in Graves' hyperthyroidism and ophthalmopathy. This clonotype was seen many times. RNA transcripts were the template for amplifying TCR beta CDR3 regions. The HTBI set primed first-round TCR CDR3 RT-PCR. TCRdb reanalysed the multiplex PCR reads using MiXCR and keeps one entry per CDR3 protein. Among 500,000 to 650,000 distinct CDR3 sequences listed, about 14% were seen once. The receptor comes from a woman aged 45-65 years with Graves' ophthalmopathy. Source material: blood.

The CDR3 DNA sequence: TGCAGTGCTAAGACTAGCGGGAGAGTATACTACAATGAGCAGTTCTTC. Protein sequence: CSAKTSGRVYYNEQFF. The chain employs TRBV20-1 and TRBJ2-1; 12 nucleotides match TRBD2. Germline V gene lookup returns CDR1 DFQATT and CDR2 SNEGSKA (reference sequence). Trimming cost V 4 bases and J 3 bases; bases outside gene matches: 7. The CDR3 contains 16 residues.